This T cell receptor beta chain came from a study of response to subunit inactivated influenza vaccine. Trimming took off 2 bases at V and 1 base at J, with 18 bases between the two ends. The CDR3 runs to 17 residues. Looked up from germline, CDR1 is LGHDT and CDR2 is YNNKEL (reference sequence). This clonotype was observed a handful of times. TCRdb re-derived calls from the RT-PCR reads in MiXCR, one entry per CDR3 protein. The sample gives about 540,000 distinct CDR3 sequences, under 30% of which show up once; approximately 3% is in the top ten. This sample was also put to use in a study of T cells expressing NK-cell markers. That paper states: The authors generated TCR beta cDNA through 5'RACE template switching with UMIs.

The specimen comprised CD4+ T cells sorted from PBMCs, sampled less than 13 days after vaccination. The sequence was collected from a man aged 50 to 60 who received an inactivated influenza vaccine. This sequence joins TRBV3-1 and TRBJ2-7; a possible D gene is TRBD2 (7 bases). The CDR3: CASSQRGAGVMSYEQYF. DNA of the CDR3: TGTGCCAGCAGCCAAAGGGGGGCGGGAGTTATGTCCTACGAGCAGTACTTC.